The rows below give T cell receptor beta chains drawn from one sample of a study of T-cell memory formation after mild COVID-19. MiXCR, applied by TCRdb to the 5' RACE reads, yields one record per CDR3 protein. The sample lists about 560,000 distinct CDR3 sequences; 17% were seen once. Material: PBMCs or a T cell subset sorted from them (not recorded which). The receptors here all came from an adult woman who had mild COVID-19 (a few samples of this study predate the infection). Cell type and time point are not known. CDR3s include the opening cysteine and the closing phenylalanine or tryptophan. A D gene is named only where the DNA matches it firmly. Rows give clone size only sometimes, using once, few, many, or a class for an expanded clone.

clone size	V gene	D gene	J gene	CDR3 protein	CDR3 DNA
.	TRBV6-2/TRBV6-3	.	TRBJ2-7	CASSTPHVGANYEQYF	TGTGCCAGCAGCACCCCGCACGTGGGGGCCAATTACGAGCAGTACTTC
few	TRBV5-6	TRBD2	TRBJ2-5	CASSPLFGRAGAQETQYF	TGTGCCAGCAGCCCGCTATTTGGAAGAGCGGGGGCCCAAGAGACCCAGTACTTC
few	TRBV7-9	.	TRBJ1-2	CASSSIAQDYPYGYTF	TGTGCCAGCAGCTCGATTGCGCAGGATTACCCCTATGGCTACACCTTC
few	TRBV7-2	.	TRBJ2-7	CASSQGTRRSGEQYF	TGTGCCAGCAGCCAGGGCACTAGACGGTCGGGGGAGCAGTACTTC
once	TRBV29-1	TRBD1	TRBJ1-1	CSGTRGQGTEAFF	TGCAGTGGGACGAGGGGGCAGGGCACTGAAGCTTTCTTT
.	TRBV10-3	.	TRBJ2-1	CAIRDRSSYNEQFF	TGTGCCATCAGAGACCGTAGCTCCTACAATGAGCAGTTCTTC
.	TRBV5-8	.	TRBJ2-1	CASGGGKSYNEQFF	TGTGCCAGCGGCGGAGGGAAGTCCTACAATGAGCAGTTCTTC
few	TRBV25-1	.	TRBJ1-6	CASSAQGRHSPLHF	TGTGCCAGCAGTGCTCAGGGTCGGCATTCACCCCTCCACTTT
many	TRBV29-1	TRBD1	TRBJ1-1	CSAAGGGLNTEAFF	TGCAGCGCCGCGGGAGGGGGCTTGAACACTGAAGCTTTCTTT
.	TRBV7-9	TRBD2	TRBJ2-1	CASSTPRGRAGYNEQFF	TGTGCCAGCAGCACCCCTCGGGGGAGGGCGGGGTACAATGAGCAGTTCTTC
few	TRBV5-5	TRBD1	TRBJ1-1	CASSSWDRDKAFF	TGTGCCAGCAGCTCCTGGGACAGGGACAAAGCTTTCTTT
few	TRBV2	.	TRBJ1-5	CASRPPGPNQPQHF	TGTGCCAGCAGACCTCCGGGACCAAATCAGCCCCAGCATTTT
few	TRBV6-6	TRBD1	TRBJ2-2	CASSYTYGTGGTNTGELFF	TGTGCCAGCAGTTACACATACGGGACAGGGGGTACGAACACCGGGGAGCTGTTTTTT
.	TRBV5-1	.	TRBJ2-1	CASSVGKVNEQFF	TGCGCCAGCAGCGTGGGTAAAGTAAATGAGCAGTTCTTC
.	TRBV5-6	.	TRBJ1-6	CASSPKPSPGGSPLHF	TGTGCCAGCAGTCCTAAACCGTCCCCCGGTGGTTCACCCCTCCACTTT
few	TRBV14	TRBD2	TRBJ2-1	CASSHGLAGSYNEQFF	TGTGCCAGCAGCCACGGACTAGCGGGATCCTACAATGAGCAGTTCTTC
few	TRBV5-1	TRBD1	TRBJ2-1	CASSLGTGDSYNEQFF	TGCGCCAGCAGCTTGGGGACAGGGGACTCCTACAATGAGCAGTTCTTC
once	TRBV7-9	.	TRBJ2-1	CASILAMTDNEQFF	TGTGCCAGCATCTTAGCGATGACAGACAATGAGCAGTTCTTC
.	TRBV5-6	TRBD1	TRBJ1-2	CASSLPDRADGYTF	TGTGCCAGCAGCTTGCCTGACAGGGCCGATGGCTACACCTTC
few	TRBV4-1	.	TRBJ1-1	CASSQSGPAGTEAFF	TGCGCCAGCAGCCAATCGGGACCCGCGGGGACTGAAGCTTTCTTT
few	TRBV4-1	TRBD1	TRBJ2-5	CASSPLGTGFIETQYF	TGCGCCAGCAGCCCCCTCGGGACAGGGTTTATTGAGACCCAGTACTTC
.	TRBV3-1	TRBD1	TRBJ1-1	CASSQARTGYTEAFF	TGTGCCAGCAGCCAAGCGAGGACAGGGTACACTGAAGCTTTCTTT
.	TRBV7-9	.	TRBJ2-1	CASSLGRWDYNEQFF	TGTGCCAGCAGCCTAGGACGGTGGGACTACAATGAGCAGTTCTTC
many	TRBV24-1	.	TRBJ2-1	CATRDSERNEQFF	TGTGCCACCAGGGACTCTGAGCGGAATGAGCAGTTCTTC
.	TRBV5-1	.	TRBJ1-2	CASSLQPGEGGYTF	TGCGCCAGCAGCTTGCAGCCAGGGGAAGGTGGCTACACCTTC
.	TRBV9	.	TRBJ2-1	CASSVSPTANNEQFF	TGTGCCAGCAGCGTATCTCCTACAGCCAACAATGAGCAGTTCTTC
few	TRBV4-3	TRBD1	TRBJ2-2	CASSHESLVRGRSGELFF	TGCGCCAGCAGCCATGAATCACTGGTTAGGGGGCGGTCCGGGGAGCTGTTTTTT
.	TRBV24-1	TRBD1	TRBJ1-2	CATSEQGRSDGYTF	TGTGCCACCAGTGAACAGGGGCGTTCGGATGGCTACACCTTC
.	TRBV7-8	TRBD1	TRBJ2-7	CASSRGLGQETSYEQYF	TGTGCCAGCAGCCGCGGGCTGGGACAGGAGACGTCCTACGAGCAGTACTTC
few	TRBV9	TRBD1	TRBJ1-1	CASSPGGGLNTEAFF	TGTGCCAGCAGCCCGGGAGGGGGCCTGAACACTGAAGCTTTCTTT
few	TRBV4-1	TRBD1	TRBJ1-2	CASSGGTGTRDYGYTF	TGCGCCAGCAGCGGAGGGACAGGGACAAGGGACTATGGCTACACCTTC
.	TRBV19	.	TRBJ2-1	CASSIGHRIYNEQFF	TGTGCCAGTAGTATAGGGCACAGGATTTACAATGAGCAGTTCTTC
few	TRBV5-1	.	TRBJ2-1	CASSHAYSGHIVDYREQDEQFF	TGCGCCAGCAGCCACGCCTATTCGGGACATATTGTGGACTACCGGGAGCAGGATGAGCAGTTCTTC
many	TRBV5-1	TRBD2	TRBJ2-1	CASSVPTGTSGSSSYNEQFF	TGCGCCAGCAGCGTCCCGACCGGGACTAGCGGGTCCTCCTCCTACAATGAGCAGTTCTTC
once	TRBV29-1	TRBD1	TRBJ2-3	CSAPGQGADTQYF	TGCAGCGCACCGGGACAGGGAGCAGATACGCAGTATTTT
.	TRBV30	.	TRBJ2-7	CAWSAYQVYEQYF	TGTGCCTGGAGCGCTTACCAGGTCTACGAGCAGTACTTC
.	TRBV5-6	.	TRBJ1-1	CASSLWSGREAFF	TGTGCCAGCAGCTTGTGGTCAGGACGAGAAGCTTTCTTT
.	TRBV21-1	.	TRBJ1-6	CASSTGKGPHF	TGTGCCAGCAGCACGGGCAAGGGCCCTCACTTT